Each of the 28 T cell receptor beta chains below was sequenced from the same sample in a study of T cells in Graves' hyperthyroidism and ophthalmopathy. Amplification of TCR beta CDR3 regions was performed using RNA transcripts as template. First-round RT-PCR with HTBI primers amplified the TCR CDR3 region. A single record per CDR3 protein comes from TCRdb applying MiXCR to the multiplex PCR reads. Here the sample spans about 690,000 distinct CDR3 sequences, 17% being singletons. Material: blood. Every receptor here comes from a man aged 45-65 years with Graves' hyperthyroidism.

The chain carries TRBV13 and TRBJ2-1; 15 nucleotides agree with TRBD2. The V and J ends lost 5 bases and 9 bases, in that order; junction bases with no gene match: 5. The V gene's germline CDR1 is PRHDT and CDR2 FYEKMQ (reference sequence). The CDR3 runs 15 residues. CDR3 in DNA: TGTGCCAGCAGCCAAGAGGGACTAGCGGGAGGTGAGCAGTTCTTC. This gives the protein CASSQEGLAGGEQFF.

The chain has TRBV11-1 and TRBJ2-5; no clear D. V shed 2 bases and J shed 3 bases, with 13 bases lying between them. The CDR3 is 15 residues long. CDR1 and CDR2 (germline): SGHAT, FQDESV (reference sequence). CDR3 sequence (DNA): TGTGCCAGCAGCTTACAGATTCAGAAGGAAGAGACCCAGTACTTC. This sequence encodes CASSLQIQKEETQYF.

This clonotype was recorded many times. The V call is TRBV27, the J call TRBJ2-1; possible D gene TRBD2, 7 bases. Germline CDR1 and CDR2: MNHEY and SMNVEV (reference sequence). The CDR3 contains 15 residues. Trimming took 10 bases from V and 4 from J, leaving 20 bases between them. The CDR3 is CATNVAGAIYNEQFF. The CDR3 nucleotides are TGTGCCACCAACGTCGCGGGGGCCATATACAATGAGCAGTTCTTC.

This clonotype was seen ten or more times. This chain joins TRBV29-1 and TRBJ2-5; 10 bases match TRBD2. Losses at the gene ends were 3 bases for V and 3 bases for J; bases not matched to a gene: 10. The CDR3 runs 16 residues. Germline CDR1 is SQVTM and CDR2 is ANQGSEA. CDR3 residues: CSVDARRTSGEETQYF. The CDR3, as DNA: TGCAGCGTTGACGCCCGGAGGACTAGCGGAGAAGAGACCCAGTACTTC.

This clonotype was counted at least ten times. The chain joins TRBV3-1 to TRBJ1-4, with a tentative D call TRBD1 (5 bases). Germline values: CDR1 LGHDT, CDR2 YNNKEL (reference sequence). The ends were cut back, 1 base at V and 7 bases at J, with 19 bases in the middle. This CDR3 is 17 amino acids long. CDR3 residues: CASSQGFRGRQGEKLFF. The CDR3 DNA reads as TGTGCCAGCAGCCAAGGGTTTCGAGGACGGCAGGGTGAAAAACTGTTTTTT.

The chain uses TRBV19 and TRBJ2-3; tentatively, D is TRBD2 (5 bases). Germline CDR1 is LNHDA and CDR2 is SQIVND (reference sequence). CDR3 length: 14 residues. V was cut by 3 bases and J by 5 bases, with 12 bases left in between. The CDR3 loop is CASSIMTGLDTQYF. CDR3 coding DNA: TGTGCCAGTAGTATCATGACGGGGTTAGATACGCAGTATTTT.

The chain is built from TRBV11-3 and TRBJ2-3; 15 bases are a match to TRBD2. Germline CDR1 reads SGHNT; CDR2 reads YENEEA. The V and J ends lost 4 bases and 4 bases, in that order; junction bases with no gene match: 6. The CDR3 is 17 residues long. Written as DNA, the CDR3 is TGTGCCAGCAGCTCAGGGACTAGCGGGAGGAGATCAGATACGCAGTATTTT. It codes for CASSSGTSGRRSDTQYF.

This clonotype was detected only a few times. This chain links TRBV4-3 with TRBJ1-2; no reliable D call. This CDR3 comprises 13 residues. V was shortened by 3 bases and J by 6 bases, with 11 bases between the two germline ends. The germline CDR1 and CDR2 sequences are LGHNA and YSLEER. In nucleotides, the CDR3 is TGCGCCAGCAGCCAGGCCCTCACAGATGGCTACACCTTC. Encoded protein: CASSQALTDGYTF.

V is TRBV19 and J is TRBJ2-1; the match to TRBD1 covers 10 bases. Germline values: CDR1 LNHDA, CDR2 SQIVND (reference sequence). The ends lost 5 bases at V and 7 bases at J; junction bases unmatched: 8. There are 15 residues in the CDR3. This CDR3 is CASSVTGGSGNEQFF. The DNA for the CDR3 is TGTGCCAGTAGTGTGACAGGGGGCTCAGGGAATGAGCAGTTCTTC.

This clonotype was seen ten or more times. V is TRBV7-2 and J is TRBJ2-5; D unclear. V was cut by 3 bases and J by 0 bases, with 5 bases left in between. The CDR3 covers 13 residues. CDR1 is SGHTA, CDR2 FQGNSA, per germline. This CDR3 reads CASSFPNQETQYF. The DNA for the CDR3 is TGTGCCAGCAGCTTCCCGAACCAAGAGACCCAGTACTTC.

This clonotype was seen many times. The V call is TRBV27, the J call TRBJ1-1; the D gene is possibly TRBD1 (5 bases). The CDR3 sequence is 14 residues long. The V end lost 1 base, the J end lost 3 bases, and 9 bases lay between the germline ends. Germline CDR1 reads MNHEY; CDR2 reads SMNVEV (reference sequence). The CDR3 bases are TGTGCCAGCAGTTTATTGGGGGGTTACACTGAAGCTTTCTTT. It is translated as CASSLLGGYTEAFF.

This clonotype was picked up many times. The genes are TRBV7-8 and TRBJ1-1; 8 nucleotides align to TRBD1. Germline CDR1 SGHVS, CDR2 FQNEAQ. With V trimmed by 3 bases and J by 0 bases, 9 bases remained unmatched. The CDR3 spans 17 residues. CDR3 loop: CASSLRTGRTMNTEAFF. The CDR3 coding sequence is TGTGCCAGCAGCTTGCGGACAGGGAGAACAATGAACACTGAAGCTTTCTTT.

This clonotype showed up just a few times. Here the CDR3 reads CASSFGQSSYEQYF. The CDR3 DNA reads as TGTGCCAGCAGTTTCGGACAATCGTCCTACGAGCAGTACTTC. This chain connects TRBV3-1 to TRBJ2-7; D may be TRBD1 (5 bases). There are 14 residues in the CDR3. Germline V CDR1 and CDR2: LGHDT, YNNKEL (reference sequence). Trimming left V 6 bases short and J 1 base short, with 13 bases between.

This clonotype has only a few counts. The chain is built from TRBV20-1 and TRBJ2-4, with 9 bases that match TRBD1. Germline lookup yields CDR1 DFQATT and CDR2 SNEGSKA (reference sequence). CDR3 length equals 16 residues. J lost 0 bases, V lost 6 bases, and 9 bases had no gene match. The CDR3 bases are TGCAGTGCCACCGGGACAGGGAATAAAGCCAAAAACATTCAGTACTTC. Translated, it gives CSATGTGNKAKNIQYF.

This clonotype was picked up many times. V gene TRBV28 combines with J gene TRBJ1-1; TRBD1 is a possible D gene (5 bases). Germline V gene data show CDR1 as MDHEN and CDR2 as SYDVKM. Trimming took off 2 bases at V and 7 bases at J, with 14 bases between the two ends. The CDR3 is 14 amino acids. CDR3 nucleotides: TGTGCCAGCAGTTTAGAGGGGCCCTCACATGAAGCTTTCTTT. It codes for CASSLEGPSHEAFF.

Ten or more counts support this clonotype. The chain has TRBV11-2 and TRBJ2-1; no firm D call. This CDR3 is 13 amino acids long. Germline CDR1 SGHAT, CDR2 FQNNGV. Trimming removed 4 bases at V and 5 bases at J, with 9 bases between. The CDR3 is CASSSQTNNEQFF. DNA of the CDR3: TGTGCCAGCAGCTCCCAGACCAACAATGAGCAGTTCTTC. Full variable domain (outside the CDR3, taken from reference TRBV11-2 and TRBJ2-1): EAGVAQSPRYKIIEKRQSVAFWCNPISGHATLYWYQQILGQGPKLLIQFQNNGVVDDSQLPKDRFSAERLKGVDSTLKIQPAKLEDSAVYLCASSSQTNNEQFFGPGTRLTVL.

Worth noting for this clonotype: The junction does not match germline at one end; this may be a read error. The chain joins TRBV24-1 to TRBJ1-6; maybe TRBD1 (5 bases). The CDR3 length is 15 residues. The germline CDR1 and CDR2 sequences are KGHDR and SFDVKD. This chain's CDR3 is CATSDFPGLDSPLHF. The CDR3 DNA reads TGTGCCACCAGCGATTTTCCAGGGCTTGATTCACCCCTCCACTTT.

This clonotype came up many times. V usage is TRBV12-3 or TRBV12-4 and J usage is TRBJ2-4, with 7 bases aligning to TRBD2. Losses at the gene ends were 0 bases for V and 5 bases for J; bases not matched to a gene: 4. The CDR3 consists of 15 residues. This CDR3 is CASSLAGGPQNIQYF. Here the CDR3 DNA reads TGTGCCAGCAGTTTAGCGGGAGGGCCCCAAAACATTCAGTACTTC.

This clonotype was counted between two and nine times. The chain employs TRBV2 and TRBJ2-1, with TRBD2 matching 13 bases. The V gene's germline CDR1 is SNHLY and CDR2 FYNNEI. The trim removed 7 bases at V and 9 bases at J, leaving 6 bases unmatched. This CDR3 comprises 14 residues. The CDR3: CASNGLAGVAEQFF. CDR3 nucleotide sequence: TGTGCCAGCAATGGACTAGCGGGAGTGGCTGAGCAGTTCTTC. The full variable domain, with the rest looked up from reference TRBV2 and TRBJ2-1, is EPEVTQTPSHQVTQMGQEVILRCVPISNHLYFYWYRQILGQKVEFLVSFYNNEISEKSEIFDDQFSVERPDGSNFTLKIRSTKLEDSAMYFCASNGLAGVAEQFFGPGTRLTVL.

This clonotype was counted many times. This sequence joins TRBV11-2 and TRBJ1-1; D gene unclear. The CDR3 consists of 17 residues. Looked up from germline, CDR1 is SGHAT and CDR2 is FQNNGV. Trimming took off 5 bases at V and 5 bases at J, with 24 bases between the two ends. The CDR3 region is CASSPGLRQLKATEAFF. In nucleotides, the CDR3 is TGTGCCAGCAGCCCCGGGTTACGACAACTCAAAGCAACTGAAGCTTTCTTT.

The chain combines TRBV3-1 with TRBJ2-3; TRBD1 might be the D (6 bases). Between the trimmed V and J ends, which lost 2 bases and 1 base, there was a span of 10 bases. Germline CDR1 LGHDT, CDR2 YNNKEL (reference sequence). CDR3 length equals 15 residues. CDR3 sequence: CASSQRQEGTDTQYF. The CDR3 nucleotides are TGTGCCAGCAGCCAACGACAGGAGGGCACAGATACGCAGTATTTT.

The J gene is TRBJ1-2, the V gene TRBV12-3 or TRBV12-4; TRBD1 might be the D (5 bases). V lost 4 bases to trimming and J lost 0 bases, with 12 bases between them. This CDR3 has 15 residues. CDR3 residues: CASSSQTVPNYGYTF. DNA for the CDR3: TGTGCCAGCAGTTCGCAGACAGTTCCTAACTATGGCTACACCTTC.

The table lists this clonotype with many counts. The DNA of the CDR3 is TGTGCCAGCAGTGTTCTTGGGACTACCGCCGAGACCCAGTACTTC. This codes for CASSVLGTTAETQYF. The rearrangement joins TRBV2 to TRBJ2-5; 7 bases match TRBD2. The CDR3 extends over 15 amino acids. V dropped 4 bases and J dropped 5; count of bases not matched to a gene: 10. From germline, CDR1 is SNHLY and CDR2 FYNNEI.

The sample holds a few counts of this clonotype. This may stem from a read error, because a much larger clone lies one nucleotide away. J is TRBJ1-1 and V is TRBV6-1, with 9 bases identical to TRBD1. The CDR3 runs 16 residues. CDR1 and CDR2 (germline): MNHNS, SASEGT. CDR3 coding DNA: TGTGCCAACAGTGAGGGGACAGGGCGATTGTGGACTGAAGCTTTCTTT. The encoded protein is CANSEGTGRLWTEAFF.

This clonotype was seen many times. The chain has TRBV29-1 and TRBJ1-2; no firm D call. Between the trimmed V and J ends, which lost 4 bases and 2 bases, there was a span of 11 bases. This CDR3 is 13 amino acids long. CDR1 and CDR2 from the germline V gene are SQVTM and ANQGSEA. The CDR3 spells CSVGFNPNYGYTF. The CDR3 DNA reads as TGCAGCGTTGGGTTTAACCCCAACTATGGCTACACCTTC.

The chain employs TRBV27 and TRBJ2-1; TRBD2 aligns across 8 bases. V dropped 6 bases and J dropped 2; count of bases not matched to a gene: 3. The germline gives CDR1 MNHEY, CDR2 SMNVEV (reference sequence). This CDR3 comprises 14 residues. The CDR3 loop reads CASSEAGAYNEQFF. CDR3 nucleotide sequence: TGTGCCAGCAGCGAAGCGGGGGCCTACAATGAGCAGTTCTTC.

This clonotype was picked up many times. The chain employs TRBV11-2 and TRBJ1-6; 7 bases align to TRBD1. The CDR3 contains 16 residues. Germline V gene lookup returns CDR1 SGHAT and CDR2 FQNNGV. The ends lost 5 bases at V and 14 bases at J; junction bases unmatched: 18. CDR3 sequence: CASSPVAGTASRSLHF. As DNA, the CDR3 is TGTGCCAGCAGCCCGGTGGCCGGGACAGCTTCCAGGTCCCTCCACTTT.

This clonotype showed up many times. The gene calls are TRBV28 and TRBJ1-2; D gene uncertain. Trimming took 7 bases from V and 5 from J, leaving 23 bases between them. Germline values: CDR1 MDHEN, CDR2 SYDVKM. This CDR3 is built from 16 residues. CDR3 nucleotides: TGTGCCAGCACCCTGAGGGCTCCCAAGGTTCGGTATGGCTACACCTTC. Its protein is CASTLRAPKVRYGYTF.